This T cell receptor beta chain emerged from a study of shared clonotypes between healthy human individuals. An even split of each subset's genomic DNA across several immunoSEQ plates was performed. TCRdb's copy holds only in-frame clones and misses some; the assay was immunoSEQ multiplex PCR. The sample holds more than 900,000 clones; about 80% are singletons and the top ten take 0.5% to 0.65%. Study results and limitations: The represented genetic and exposure-history diversity was limited by the small number of donors. Among non-shared clonotypes, generation probabilities were lower than among those shared by all four donors. The sole specimen, blood, was sampled, and tissue repertoires likely differ.

Germline CDR1 LNHNV, CDR2 YYDKDF (reference sequence). The length of the CDR3 is 11 residues. Between the trimmed V and J ends, which lost 4 bases and 6 bases, there was a span of 7 bases. As for this clone: Its antigen is undetermined.

The receptor was isolated from a man aged 18 to 35 in good health. Some clones in this sample may be carry-over from other donors' samples. The sample taken for sequencing was memory CD4+ T cells from PBMCs. Stated subset: CD45RA-negative fraction. The rearrangement joins TRBV15 to TRBJ2-7; D gene uncertain. CDR3 coding DNA: TGTGCCACCAGCATATACGGCGAGCAGTACTTC. The encoded protein is CATSIYGEQYF.